This T cell receptor beta chain is drawn from a study of cytomegalovirus exposure and HLA in healthy donors. Whole-study results and caveats: A later analysis found most CMV-associated TCR beta chains apparently HLA-restricted.

For this clone: Antigen: not known.

The study ran its PCR with 60 Vbeta and 13 Jbeta primers. The protocol was immunoSEQ multiplex PCR, while the TCRdb copy is restricted to in-frame clones and leaves out a portion. In the table there are fewer than 250,000 clones, 75% to 80% of which are singletons. Participants comprised healthy donors of bone marrow. The TCR comes from a male donor in good health and CMV-seronegative. Sequences were obtained from PBMCs.

The CDR3, as DNA: TGCAGCGTTGGAACAGAACTTGGTCAGCCCCAGCATTTT. Translated: CSVGTELGQPQHF. This chain links TRBV29-1 with TRBJ1-5; unclear D gene. The CDR3 has 13 residues. The germline V gene has CDR1 SQVTM and CDR2 ANQGSEA. V was shortened by 4 bases and J by 6 bases, with 13 bases between the two germline ends.